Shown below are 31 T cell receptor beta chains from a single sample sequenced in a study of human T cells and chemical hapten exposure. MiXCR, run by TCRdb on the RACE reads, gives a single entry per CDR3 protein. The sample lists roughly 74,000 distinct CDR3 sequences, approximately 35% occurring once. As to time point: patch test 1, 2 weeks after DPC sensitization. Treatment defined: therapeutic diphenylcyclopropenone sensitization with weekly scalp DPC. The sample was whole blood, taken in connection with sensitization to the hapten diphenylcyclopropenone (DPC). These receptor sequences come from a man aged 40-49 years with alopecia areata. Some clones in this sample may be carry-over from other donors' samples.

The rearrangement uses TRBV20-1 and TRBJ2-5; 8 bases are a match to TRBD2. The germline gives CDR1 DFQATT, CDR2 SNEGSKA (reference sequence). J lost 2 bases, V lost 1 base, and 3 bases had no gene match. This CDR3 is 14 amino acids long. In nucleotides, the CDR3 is TGCAGTGCTAGAGCTTCGGGAGGGCAAGAGACCCAGTACTTC. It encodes CSARASGGQETQYF.

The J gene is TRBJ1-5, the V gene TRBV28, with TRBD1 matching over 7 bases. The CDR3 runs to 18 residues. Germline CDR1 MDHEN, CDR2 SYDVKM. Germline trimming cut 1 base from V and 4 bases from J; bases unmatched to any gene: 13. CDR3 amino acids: CASSLYWRRPGGNQPQHF. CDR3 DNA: TGTGCCAGCAGTTTATATTGGAGAAGGCCAGGGGGAAATCAGCCCCAGCATTTT.

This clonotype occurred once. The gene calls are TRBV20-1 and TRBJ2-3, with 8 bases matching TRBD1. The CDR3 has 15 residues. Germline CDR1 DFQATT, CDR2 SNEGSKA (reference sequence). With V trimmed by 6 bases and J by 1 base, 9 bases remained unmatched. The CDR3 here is CSAHSGGDGTDTQYF. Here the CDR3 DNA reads TGCAGTGCGCACTCAGGGGGCGACGGCACAGATACGCAGTATTTT.

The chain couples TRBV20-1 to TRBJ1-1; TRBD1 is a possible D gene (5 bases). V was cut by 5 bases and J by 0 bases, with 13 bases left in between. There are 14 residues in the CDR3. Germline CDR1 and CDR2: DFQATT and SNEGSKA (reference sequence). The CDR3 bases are TGCAGTGCTGCACCGGGACGGTTGAACACTGAAGCTTTCTTT. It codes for CSAAPGRLNTEAFF.

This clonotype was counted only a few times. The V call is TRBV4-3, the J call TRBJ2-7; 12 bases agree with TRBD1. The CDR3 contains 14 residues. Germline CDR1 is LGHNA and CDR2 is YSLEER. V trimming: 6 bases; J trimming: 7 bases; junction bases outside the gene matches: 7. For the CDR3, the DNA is TGCGCCAGCAGTCGGGACAGGGGGCCTTGGGAGCAGTACTTC. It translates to CASSRDRGPWEQYF.

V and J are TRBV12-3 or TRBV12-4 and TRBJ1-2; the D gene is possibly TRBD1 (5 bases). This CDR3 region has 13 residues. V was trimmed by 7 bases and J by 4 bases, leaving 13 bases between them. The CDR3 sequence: CASKLGVSYGYTF. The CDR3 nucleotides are TGTGCCAGCAAACTGGGGGTATCCTATGGCTACACCTTC.

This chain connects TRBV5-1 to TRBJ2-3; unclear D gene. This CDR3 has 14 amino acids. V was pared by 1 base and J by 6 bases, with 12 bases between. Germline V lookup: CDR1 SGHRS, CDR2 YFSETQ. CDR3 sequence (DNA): TGCGCCAGCAGCTTGACTCCAGCAAGGGATACGCAGTATTTT. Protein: CASSLTPARDTQYF. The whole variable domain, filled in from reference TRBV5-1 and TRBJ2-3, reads KAGVTQTPRYLIKTRGQQVTLSCSPISGHRSVSWYQQTPGQGLQFLFEYFSETQRNKGNFPGRFSGRQFSNSRSEMNVSTLELGDSALYLCASSLTPARDTQYFGPGTRLTVL.

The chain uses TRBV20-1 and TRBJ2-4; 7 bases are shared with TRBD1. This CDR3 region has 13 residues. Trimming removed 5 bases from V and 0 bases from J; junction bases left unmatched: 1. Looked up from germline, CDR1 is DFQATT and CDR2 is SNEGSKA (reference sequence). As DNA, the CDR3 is TGCAGTGCTGGACAGGTAGCCAAAAACATTCAGTACTTC. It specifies CSAGQVAKNIQYF.

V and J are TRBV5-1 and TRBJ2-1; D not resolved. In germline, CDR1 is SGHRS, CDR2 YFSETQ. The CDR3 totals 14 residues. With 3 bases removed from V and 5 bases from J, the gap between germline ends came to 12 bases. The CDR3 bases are TGCGCCAGCAGCTCTGAAGCGTGGGACAATGAGCAGTTCTTC. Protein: CASSSEAWDNEQFF.

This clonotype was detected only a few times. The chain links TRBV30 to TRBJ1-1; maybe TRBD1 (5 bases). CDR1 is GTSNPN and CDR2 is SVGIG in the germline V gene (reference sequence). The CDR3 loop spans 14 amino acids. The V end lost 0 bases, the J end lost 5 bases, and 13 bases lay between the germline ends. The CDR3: CAWSVRRGRTEAFF. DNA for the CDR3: TGTGCCTGGAGTGTACGGAGGGGACGAACTGAAGCTTTCTTT.

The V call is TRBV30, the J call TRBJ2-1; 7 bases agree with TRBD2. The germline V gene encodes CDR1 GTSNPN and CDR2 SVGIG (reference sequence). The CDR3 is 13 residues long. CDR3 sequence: CAWSSGVLDEQFF. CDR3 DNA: TGTGCGTGGTCTAGCGGAGTGCTGGATGAGCAGTTCTTC.

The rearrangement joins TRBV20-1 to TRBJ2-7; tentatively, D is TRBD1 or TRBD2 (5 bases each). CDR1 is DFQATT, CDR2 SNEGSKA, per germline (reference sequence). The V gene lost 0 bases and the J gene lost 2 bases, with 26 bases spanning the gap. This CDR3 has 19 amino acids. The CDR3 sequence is CSARDIVAVRGGDPYEQYF. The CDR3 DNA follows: TGCAGTGCTAGAGATATTGTAGCTGTTCGGGGCGGAGACCCCTACGAGCAGTACTTC.

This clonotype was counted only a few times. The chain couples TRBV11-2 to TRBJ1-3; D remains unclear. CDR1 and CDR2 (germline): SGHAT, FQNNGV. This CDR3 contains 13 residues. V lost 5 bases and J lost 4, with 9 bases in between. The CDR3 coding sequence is TGTGCCAGCAGCCCCTCCGCCGGAAACACCATATATTTT. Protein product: CASSPSAGNTIYF.

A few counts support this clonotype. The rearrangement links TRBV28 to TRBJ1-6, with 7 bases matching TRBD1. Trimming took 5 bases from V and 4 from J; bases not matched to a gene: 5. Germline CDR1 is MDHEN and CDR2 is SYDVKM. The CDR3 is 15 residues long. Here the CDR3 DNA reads TGTGCCAGCAGTCCGCCGGGACAGTATAATTCACCCCTCCACTTT. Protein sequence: CASSPPGQYNSPLHF.

The CDR3 loop is CASSQASGSSYEQYF. The CDR3 DNA reads as TGTGCCAGCAGCCAAGCGAGCGGGAGCTCCTACGAGCAGTACTTC. V gene TRBV3-1 combines with J gene TRBJ2-7; TRBD2 aligns across 8 bases. V shed 1 base and J 0 bases; nucleotides not matched to a gene: 2. Germline lookup yields CDR1 LGHDT and CDR2 YNNKEL (reference sequence). The CDR3 totals 15 residues.

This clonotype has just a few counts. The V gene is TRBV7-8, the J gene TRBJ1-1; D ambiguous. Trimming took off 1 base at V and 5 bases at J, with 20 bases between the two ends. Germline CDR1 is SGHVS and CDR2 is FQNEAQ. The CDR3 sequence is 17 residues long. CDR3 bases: TGTGCCAGCAGCTTAGTCTCCCTGGAGGCAGGAGGGACTGAAGCTTTCTTT. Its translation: CASSLVSLEAGGTEAFF.

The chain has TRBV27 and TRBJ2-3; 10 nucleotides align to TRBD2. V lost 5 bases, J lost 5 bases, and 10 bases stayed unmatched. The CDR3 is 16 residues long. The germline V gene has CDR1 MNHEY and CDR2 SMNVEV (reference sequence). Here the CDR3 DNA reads TGTGCCAGCAGTACCTCCGGGACTAGCGTACAAGATACGCAGTATTTT. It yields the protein CASSTSGTSVQDTQYF.

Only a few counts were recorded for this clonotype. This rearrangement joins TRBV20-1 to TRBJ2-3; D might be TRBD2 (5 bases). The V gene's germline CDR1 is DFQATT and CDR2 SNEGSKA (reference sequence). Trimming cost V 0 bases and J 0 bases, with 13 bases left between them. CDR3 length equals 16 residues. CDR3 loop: CSAREWPGTSTDTQYF. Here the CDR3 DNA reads TGCAGTGCTAGAGAGTGGCCGGGAACTAGCACAGATACGCAGTATTTT.

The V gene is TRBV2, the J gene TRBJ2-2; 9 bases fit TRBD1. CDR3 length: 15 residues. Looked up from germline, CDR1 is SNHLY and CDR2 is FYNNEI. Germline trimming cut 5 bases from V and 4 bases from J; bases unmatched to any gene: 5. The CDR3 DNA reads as TGTGCCAGCAGTCACTACAGGGGGCTCACCGGGGAGCTGTTTTTT. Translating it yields CASSHYRGLTGELFF.

The CDR3 here is CASLGAGGTYNEQFF. CDR3 sequence (DNA): TGTGCCAGTCTCGGGGCGGGAGGGACCTACAATGAGCAGTTCTTC. This sequence joins TRBV12-3 or TRBV12-4 and TRBJ2-1; 9 nucleotides match TRBD2. The trim removed 9 bases at V and 2 bases at J, leaving 8 bases unmatched. The CDR3 length is 15 residues.

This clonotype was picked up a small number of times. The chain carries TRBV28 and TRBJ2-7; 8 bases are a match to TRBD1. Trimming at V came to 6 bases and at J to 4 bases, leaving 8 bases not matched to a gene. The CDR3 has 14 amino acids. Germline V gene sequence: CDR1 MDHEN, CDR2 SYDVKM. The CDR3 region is CASRPRTGPYEQYF. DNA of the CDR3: TGTGCCAGCAGACCCCGGACAGGGCCGTACGAGCAGTACTTC.

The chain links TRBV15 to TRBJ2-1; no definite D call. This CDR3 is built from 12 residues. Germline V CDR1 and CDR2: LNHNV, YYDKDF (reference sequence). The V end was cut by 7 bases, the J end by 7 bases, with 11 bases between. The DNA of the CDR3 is TGTGCCACCACCAACGACTTGAATGAGCAGTTCTTC. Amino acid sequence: CATTNDLNEQFF.

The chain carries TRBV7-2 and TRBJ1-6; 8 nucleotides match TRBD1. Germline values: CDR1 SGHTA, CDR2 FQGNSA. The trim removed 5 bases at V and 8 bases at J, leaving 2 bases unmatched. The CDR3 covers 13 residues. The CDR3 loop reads CASSLTGDSPLHF. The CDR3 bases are TGTGCCAGCAGCCTGACAGGGGATTCACCCCTCCACTTT.

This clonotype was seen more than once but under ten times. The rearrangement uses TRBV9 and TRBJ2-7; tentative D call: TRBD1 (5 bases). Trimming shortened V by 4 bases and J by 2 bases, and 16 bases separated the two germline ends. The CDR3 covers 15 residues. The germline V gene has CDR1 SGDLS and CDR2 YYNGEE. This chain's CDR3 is CASSTSIGAAYEQYF. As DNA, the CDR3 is TGTGCCAGCAGCACCTCCATTGGGGCGGCCTACGAGCAGTACTTC.

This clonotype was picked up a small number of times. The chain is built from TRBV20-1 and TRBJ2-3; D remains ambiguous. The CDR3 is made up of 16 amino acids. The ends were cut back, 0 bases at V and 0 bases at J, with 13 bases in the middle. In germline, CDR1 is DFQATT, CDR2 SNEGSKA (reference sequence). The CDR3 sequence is CSARDQHSSSTDTQYF. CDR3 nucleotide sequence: TGCAGTGCTAGAGATCAGCACTCCTCCAGCACAGATACGCAGTATTTT.

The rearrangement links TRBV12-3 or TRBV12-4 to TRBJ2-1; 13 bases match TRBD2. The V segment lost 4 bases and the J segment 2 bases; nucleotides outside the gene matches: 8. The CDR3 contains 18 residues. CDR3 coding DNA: TGTGCCAGCAGTTCACAGGGGACTAGCGGGACCGCCTACAATGAGCAGTTCTTC. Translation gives CASSSQGTSGTAYNEQFF.

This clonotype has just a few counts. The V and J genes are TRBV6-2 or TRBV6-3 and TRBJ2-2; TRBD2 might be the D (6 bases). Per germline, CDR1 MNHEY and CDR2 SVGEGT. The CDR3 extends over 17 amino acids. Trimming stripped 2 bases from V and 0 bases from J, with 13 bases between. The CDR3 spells CASSYDIGGANTGELFF. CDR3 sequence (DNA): TGTGCCAGCAGTTACGATATCGGCGGGGCGAACACCGGGGAGCTGTTTTTT.

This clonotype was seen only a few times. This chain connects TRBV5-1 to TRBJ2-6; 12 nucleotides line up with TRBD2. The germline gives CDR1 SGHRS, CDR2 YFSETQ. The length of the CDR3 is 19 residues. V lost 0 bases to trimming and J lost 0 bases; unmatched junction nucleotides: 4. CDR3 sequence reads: CASSLGPTSGSSGANVLTF. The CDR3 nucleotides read TGCGCCAGCAGCTTGGGACCGACTAGCGGGAGCTCTGGGGCCAACGTCCTGACTTTC.

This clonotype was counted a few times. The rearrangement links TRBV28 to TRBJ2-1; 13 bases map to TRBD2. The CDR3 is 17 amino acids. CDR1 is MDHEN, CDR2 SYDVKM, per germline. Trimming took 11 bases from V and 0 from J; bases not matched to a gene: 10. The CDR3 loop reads CAGTTSGRPSSYNEQFF. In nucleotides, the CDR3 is TGTGCCGGTACGACTAGCGGGAGGCCTAGCTCCTACAATGAGCAGTTCTTC.

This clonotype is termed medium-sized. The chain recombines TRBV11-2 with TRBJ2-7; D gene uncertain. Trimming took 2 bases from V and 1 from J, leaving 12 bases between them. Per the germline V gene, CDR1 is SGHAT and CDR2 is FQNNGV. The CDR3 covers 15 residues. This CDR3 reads CASSLTYDRSYEQYF. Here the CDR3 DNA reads TGTGCCAGCAGCTTAACCTACGACCGGTCCTACGAGCAGTACTTC. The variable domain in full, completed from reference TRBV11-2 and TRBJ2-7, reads EAGVAQSPRYKIIEKRQSVAFWCNPISGHATLYWYQQILGQGPKLLIQFQNNGVVDDSQLPKDRFSAERLKGVDSTLKIQPAKLEDSAVYLCASSLTYDRSYEQYFGPGTRLTVT.

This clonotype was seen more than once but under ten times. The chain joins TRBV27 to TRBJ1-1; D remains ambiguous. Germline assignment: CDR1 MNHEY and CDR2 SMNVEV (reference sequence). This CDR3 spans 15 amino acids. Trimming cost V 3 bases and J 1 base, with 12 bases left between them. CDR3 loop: CASSLDRRANTEAFF. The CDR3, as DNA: TGTGCCAGCAGTTTGGACCGTCGGGCGAACACTGAAGCTTTCTTT.